This T cell receptor (beta chain) comes out of a study of blood T cell repertoires in COVID-19. The overall study: Samples taken during acute and convalescent COVID-19 were collected in the United States, Italy and Spain. PBMCs, B-cell-depleted T cells, or T cells provided the cDNA or gDNA that made up the material.

The CDR3 extends over 14 amino acids. V gave up 4 bases and J gave up 1 base; unmatched junction bases: 5. Germline CDR1 reads SGHRS; CDR2 reads YFSETQ. In the original workflow: Amplification of reference gene primers was used by the study to estimate nucleated cell counts. Profiling relied on immunoSEQ multiplex PCR, and the TCRdb table lists in-frame clones only, not all of them. Clone size and V and J calls were adopted from that table, with D and trimming inferred from the DNA. The data show tens of thousands of clones, roughly 87% seen once. This chain uses TRBV5-1 with TRBJ2-7; 7 bases fit TRBD1. This sequence was found in a man in his sixties with acute or convalescent COVID-19. Input material: peripheral blood. The CDR3 loop is CASSKGQASYEQYF. The CDR3 DNA follows: TGCGCCAGCAGCAAAGGACAGGCTTCCTACGAGCAGTACTTC.